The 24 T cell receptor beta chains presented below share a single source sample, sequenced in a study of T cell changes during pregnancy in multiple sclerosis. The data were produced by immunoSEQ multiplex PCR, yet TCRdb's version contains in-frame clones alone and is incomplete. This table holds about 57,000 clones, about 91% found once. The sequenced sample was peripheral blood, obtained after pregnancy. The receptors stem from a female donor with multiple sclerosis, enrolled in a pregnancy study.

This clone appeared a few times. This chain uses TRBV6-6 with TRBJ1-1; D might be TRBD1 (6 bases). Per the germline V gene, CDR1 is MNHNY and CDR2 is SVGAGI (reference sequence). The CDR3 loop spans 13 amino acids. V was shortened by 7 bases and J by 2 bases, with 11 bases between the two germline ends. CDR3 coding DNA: TGTGCCAGCACCGTACAGGGTAACACTGAAGCTTTCTTT. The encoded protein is CASTVQGNTEAFF.

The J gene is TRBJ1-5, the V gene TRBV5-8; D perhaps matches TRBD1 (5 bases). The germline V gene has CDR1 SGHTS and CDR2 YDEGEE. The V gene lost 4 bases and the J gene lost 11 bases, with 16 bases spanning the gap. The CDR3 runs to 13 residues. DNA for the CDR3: TGTGCCAGCAGCCCGGGGGGGGATCGAGCCCAGCATTTT. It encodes CASSPGGDRAQHF.

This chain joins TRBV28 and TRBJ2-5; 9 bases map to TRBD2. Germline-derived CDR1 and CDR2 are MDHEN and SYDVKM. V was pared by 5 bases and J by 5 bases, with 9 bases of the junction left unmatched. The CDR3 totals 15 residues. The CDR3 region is CASSASGTSLETQYF. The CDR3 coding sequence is TGTGCCAGCAGTGCCTCCGGGACTAGCTTGGAGACCCAGTACTTC.

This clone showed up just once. CDR3 sequence reads: CASSFGGRGETQYF. The CDR3, as DNA: TGTGCCAGCAGCTTTGGCGGGCGGGGGGAGACCCAGTACTTC. The chain combines TRBV5-6 with TRBJ2-5, with TRBD2 matching over 7 bases. The trim removed 2 bases at V and 5 bases at J, leaving 6 bases unmatched. CDR1 and CDR2 from the germline V gene are SGHDT and YYEEEE. The CDR3 extends over 14 amino acids.

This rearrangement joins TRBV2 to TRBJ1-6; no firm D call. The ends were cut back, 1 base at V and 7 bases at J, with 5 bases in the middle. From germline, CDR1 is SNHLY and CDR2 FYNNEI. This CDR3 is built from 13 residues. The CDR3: CASSEERNSPLHF. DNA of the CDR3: TGTGCCAGCAGTGAAGAGAGGAATTCACCCCTCCACTTT.

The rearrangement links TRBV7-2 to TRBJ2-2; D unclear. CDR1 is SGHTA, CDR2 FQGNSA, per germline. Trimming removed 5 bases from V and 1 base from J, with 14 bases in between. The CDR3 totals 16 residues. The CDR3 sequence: CASSRLGPKNTGELFF. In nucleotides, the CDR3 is TGTGCCAGCAGCCGACTCGGCCCGAAGAACACCGGGGAGCTGTTTTTT.

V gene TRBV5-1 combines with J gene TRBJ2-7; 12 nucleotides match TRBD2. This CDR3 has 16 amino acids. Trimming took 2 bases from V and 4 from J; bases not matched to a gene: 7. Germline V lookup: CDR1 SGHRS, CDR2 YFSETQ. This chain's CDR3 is CASSFSTSGGMYEQYF. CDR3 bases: TGCGCCAGCAGCTTTTCTACTAGCGGGGGGATGTACGAGCAGTACTTC.

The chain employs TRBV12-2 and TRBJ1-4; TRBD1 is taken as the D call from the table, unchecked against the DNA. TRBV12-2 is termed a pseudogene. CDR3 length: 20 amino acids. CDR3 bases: TGTGCAAGTCGCCCGGAAACAGGGAAAGGAGAGGGGGCAACTAATGAAAAACTGTTTTTT. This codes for CASRPETGKGEGATNEKLFF.

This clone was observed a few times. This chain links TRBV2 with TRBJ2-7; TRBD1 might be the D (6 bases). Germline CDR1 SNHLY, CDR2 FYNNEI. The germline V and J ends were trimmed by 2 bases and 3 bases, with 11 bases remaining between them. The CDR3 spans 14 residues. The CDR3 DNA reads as TGTGCCAGCAGTGAACAGGGGTCTGACTACGAGCAGTACTTC. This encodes CASSEQGSDYEQYF.

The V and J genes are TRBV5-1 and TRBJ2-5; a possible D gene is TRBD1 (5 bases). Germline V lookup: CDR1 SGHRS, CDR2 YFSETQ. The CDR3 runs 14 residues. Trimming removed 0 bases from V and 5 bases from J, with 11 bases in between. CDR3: CASSLEGAGETQYF. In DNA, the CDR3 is TGCGCCAGCAGCTTGGAAGGGGCAGGCGAGACCCAGTACTTC. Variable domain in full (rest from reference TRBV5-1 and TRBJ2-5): KAGVTQTPRYLIKTRGQQVTLSCSPISGHRSVSWYQQTPGQGLQFLFEYFSETQRNKGNFPGRFSGRQFSNSRSEMNVSTLELGDSALYLCASSLEGAGETQYFGPGTRLLVL.

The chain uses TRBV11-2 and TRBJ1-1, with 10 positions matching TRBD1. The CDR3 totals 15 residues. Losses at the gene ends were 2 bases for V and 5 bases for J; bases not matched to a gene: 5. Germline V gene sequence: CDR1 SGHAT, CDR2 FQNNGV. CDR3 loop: CASSLMTGGFTEAFF. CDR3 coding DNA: TGTGCCAGCAGCTTAATGACAGGGGGCTTTACTGAAGCTTTCTTT.

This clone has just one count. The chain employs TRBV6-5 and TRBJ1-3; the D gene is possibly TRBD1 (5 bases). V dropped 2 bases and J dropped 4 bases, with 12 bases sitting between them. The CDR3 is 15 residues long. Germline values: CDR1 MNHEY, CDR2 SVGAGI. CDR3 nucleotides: TGTGCCAGCAGTTACCTGCAAGGGGTAGGAAACACCATATATTTT. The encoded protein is CASSYLQGVGNTIYF.

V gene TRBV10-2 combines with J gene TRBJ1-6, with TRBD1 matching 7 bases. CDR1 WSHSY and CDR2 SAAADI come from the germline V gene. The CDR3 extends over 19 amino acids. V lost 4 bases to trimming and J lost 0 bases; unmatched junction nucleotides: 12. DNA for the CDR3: TGCGCCAGCAGTGTCCTCTCCGGGGACAGTGTCTCCTATAATTCACCCCTCCACTTT. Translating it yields CASSVLSGDSVSYNSPLHF.

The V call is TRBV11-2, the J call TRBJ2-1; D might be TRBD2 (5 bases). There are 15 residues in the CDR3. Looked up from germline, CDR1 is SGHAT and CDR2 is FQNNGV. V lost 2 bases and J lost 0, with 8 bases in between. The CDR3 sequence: CASSLSAGSYNEQFF. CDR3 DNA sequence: TGTGCCAGCAGCTTATCGGCGGGCTCCTACAATGAGCAGTTCTTC.

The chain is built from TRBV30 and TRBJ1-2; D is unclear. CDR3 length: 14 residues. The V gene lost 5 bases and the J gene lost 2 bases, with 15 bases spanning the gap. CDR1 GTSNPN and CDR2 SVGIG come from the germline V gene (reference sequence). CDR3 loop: CAWAIQGLNYGYTF. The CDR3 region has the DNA TGTGCCTGGGCCATTCAAGGACTCAACTATGGCTACACCTTC.

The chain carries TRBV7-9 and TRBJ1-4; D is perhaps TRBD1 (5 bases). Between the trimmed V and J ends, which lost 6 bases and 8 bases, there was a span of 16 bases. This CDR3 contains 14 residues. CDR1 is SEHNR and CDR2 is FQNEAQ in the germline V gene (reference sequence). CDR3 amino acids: CASSPFGGEEKLFF. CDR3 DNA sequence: TGTGCCAGCAGTCCTTTCGGGGGGGAGGAAAAACTGTTTTTT.

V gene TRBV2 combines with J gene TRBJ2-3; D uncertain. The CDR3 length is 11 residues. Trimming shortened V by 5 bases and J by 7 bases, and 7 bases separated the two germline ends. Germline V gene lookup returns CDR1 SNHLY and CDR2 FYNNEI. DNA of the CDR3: TGTGCCAGCAGTTATATAAATACGCAGTATTTT. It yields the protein CASSYINTQYF.

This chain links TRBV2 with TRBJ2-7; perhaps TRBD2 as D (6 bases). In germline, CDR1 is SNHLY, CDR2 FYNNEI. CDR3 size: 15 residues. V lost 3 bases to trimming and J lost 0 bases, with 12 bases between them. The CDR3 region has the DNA TGTGCCAGCAGTGAGGGAGGAGTATACTCCTACGAGCAGTACTTC. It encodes CASSEGGVYSYEQYF.

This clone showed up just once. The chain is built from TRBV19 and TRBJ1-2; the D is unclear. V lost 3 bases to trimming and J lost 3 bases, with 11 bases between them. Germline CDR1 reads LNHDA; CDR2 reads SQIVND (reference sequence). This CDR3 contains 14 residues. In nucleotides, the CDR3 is TGTGCCAGTAGTATTCGGATGGAGGACTATGGCTACACCTTC. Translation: CASSIRMEDYGYTF.

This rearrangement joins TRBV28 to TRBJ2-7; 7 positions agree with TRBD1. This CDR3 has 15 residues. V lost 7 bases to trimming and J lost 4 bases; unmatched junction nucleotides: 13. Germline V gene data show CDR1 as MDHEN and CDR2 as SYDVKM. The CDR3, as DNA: TGTGCCAGCACCTCCCTGGGGAGCAGGGGGTACGAGCAGTACTTC. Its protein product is CASTSLGSRGYEQYF.

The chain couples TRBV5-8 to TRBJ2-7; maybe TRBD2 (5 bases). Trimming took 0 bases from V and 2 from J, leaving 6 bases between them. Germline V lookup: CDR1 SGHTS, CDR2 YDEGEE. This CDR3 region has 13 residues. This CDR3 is CASSLGGPYEQYF. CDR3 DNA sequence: TGTGCCAGCAGCTTGGGCGGGCCCTACGAGCAGTACTTC.

In DNA form, the CDR3 reads TGTGCCAGCAGTTACTCGACAGGCAGCCAGCCCCAGCATTTT. Translation gives CASSYSTGSQPQHF. The genes are TRBV6-5 and TRBJ1-5; perhaps TRBD1 as D (6 bases). Per germline, CDR1 MNHEY and CDR2 SVGAGI. V dropped 0 bases and J dropped 7 bases, with 10 bases sitting between them. This CDR3 contains 14 residues.

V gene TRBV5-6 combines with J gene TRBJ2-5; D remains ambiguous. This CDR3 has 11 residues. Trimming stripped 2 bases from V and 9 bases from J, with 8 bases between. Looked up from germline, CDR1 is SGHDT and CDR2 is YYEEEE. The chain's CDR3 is CASSFSEAQYF. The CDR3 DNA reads TGTGCCAGCAGCTTCAGTGAAGCCCAGTACTTC.

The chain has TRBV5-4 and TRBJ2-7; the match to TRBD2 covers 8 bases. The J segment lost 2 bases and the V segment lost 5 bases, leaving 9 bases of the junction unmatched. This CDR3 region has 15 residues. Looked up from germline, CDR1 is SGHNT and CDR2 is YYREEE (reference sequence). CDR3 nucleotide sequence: TGTGCCAGCAGTTATAGCGGGGCCCCTACCTACGAGCAGTACTTC. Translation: CASSYSGAPTYEQYF. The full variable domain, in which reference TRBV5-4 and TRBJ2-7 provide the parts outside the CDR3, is ETGVTQSPTHLIKTRGQQVTLRCSSQSGHNTVSWYQQALGQGPQFIFQYYREEENGRGNFPPRFSGLQFPNYSSELNVNALELDDSALYLCASSYSGAPTYEQYFGPGTRLTVT.